This T cell receptor beta chain was sequenced for a study of radiotherapy plus CTLA-4 blockade in lung cancer. General study results and limits: Once radiotherapy plus ipilimumab had been given, TCR clones derived from tumor expanded in blood. The best predictor of response was reported to be early blood T cell clone dynamics, with interferon-beta.

Receiving focal radiation plus CTLA-4 blockade with ipilimumab were patients who had chemo-refractory metastatic non-small-cell lung cancer. As to this clone: Its antigen is not known.

The germline V gene has CDR1 MDHEN and CDR2 SYDVKM. Trimming left V 2 bases short and J 7 bases short, with 15 bases between. This CDR3 comprises 15 residues. TCRdb's table, derived via immunoSEQ multiplex PCR, lists solely in-frame clones and lacks some. The top ten clones hold 4.5% to 5.5% of a sample with 90,000 to 150,000 clones, just under 80% of them seen once. The input for sequencing was peripheral blood, taken from a patient treated with radiotherapy plus ipilimumab. V is TRBV28 and J is TRBJ2-1; weak D call: TRBD1 (5 bases). The TCR comes from a human donor with non-small cell lung cancer who had a partial response to radiotherapy plus ipilimumab. As DNA, the CDR3 is TGTGCCAGCAGTTTAGCAGGGTACGTTAGAAATGAGCAGTTCTTC. Its translation is CASSLAGYVRNEQFF. The full variable domain, in which reference TRBV28 and TRBJ2-1 provide the parts outside the CDR3, is DVKVTQSSRYLVKRTGEKVFLECVQDMDHENMFWYRQDPGLGLRLIYFSYDVKMKEKGDIPEGYSVSREKKERFSLILESASTNQTSMYLCASSLAGYVRNEQFFGPGTRLTVL.